The 13 T cell receptor beta chains given below trace back to one sample, sequenced in a study of blood T cells in healthy people across ages (dated by TCRdb to between 2014 and 2016). Libraries came from 5' RACE. TCRdb names Illumina HiSeq 2500 as the instrument used. The second PCR ran for roughly 7 to 11 cycles and used a J-beta primer mix along with a sample-barcoded 5' primer. In TCRdb, the public reads were trimmed at Q25 with fastp and aligned with MiXCR, with productive beta chains retained. Rows merge per CDR3 protein into single entries with the most common DNA and genes. The sample records hundreds of thousands of distinct CDR3 sequences, roughly 30% of which are singletons. In total, the top ten clones hold over 15% of the sample. Sequencing was carried out using blood. The receptor source for this set is a woman older than 75 in good health. Donor details come from another sample of the same person, matched by shared clones.

The gene calls are TRBV7-2 and TRBJ2-2; 10 positions match TRBD2. Germline CDR1 SGHTA, CDR2 FQGNSA. The J segment lost 0 bases and the V segment lost 1 base, leaving 5 bases of the junction unmatched. This CDR3 comprises 18 residues. The DNA of the CDR3 is TGTGCCAGCAGCTTAGGGTTAGCGGGGGGCGCGAACACCGGGGAGCTGTTTTTT. Protein: CASSLGLAGGANTGELFF. Together with reference TRBV7-2 and TRBJ2-2, the CDR3 gives the full variable domain: GAGVSQSPSNKVTEKGKDVELRCDPISGHTALYWYRQSLGQGLEFLIYFQGNSAPDKSGLPSDRFSAERTGGSVSTLTIQRTQQEDSAVYLCASSLGLAGGANTGELFFGEGSRLTVL.

Comments on this clonotype: This may arise from a read error, as a much more abundant clone is one base away. This sequence joins TRBV20-1 and TRBJ2-5; D gene unclear. Germline CDR1 DFQATT, CDR2 SNEGSKA (reference sequence). The CDR3 is made up of 11 amino acids. The CDR3 loop is CRASTWETQYF. The CDR3 coding sequence is TGCAGGGCTAGTACCTGGGAGACCCAGTACTTC.

This clonotype was seen at least ten times. The V call is TRBV7-2, the J call TRBJ2-5, with D unclear. This CDR3 spans 15 amino acids. The germline CDR1 and CDR2 sequences are SGHTA and FQGNSA. Trimming cost V 4 bases and J 3 bases, with 15 bases left between them. The CDR3 loop is CASSSWTPGKETQYF. The CDR3 DNA reads TGTGCCAGCAGCTCCTGGACGCCCGGTAAAGAGACCCAGTACTTC.

This clonotype was detected ten times or more. The V gene is TRBV11-2, the J gene TRBJ2-5; 8 bases line up with TRBD1. Germline CDR1 reads SGHAT; CDR2 reads FQNNGV. This CDR3 comprises 14 residues. The V and J ends lost 1 base and 11 bases, in that order; junction bases with no gene match: 9. The chain's CDR3 is CASSLVPGQEEQYF. The CDR3 DNA reads as TGTGCCAGCAGCTTAGTCCCGGGACAGGAGGAGCAGTACTTC. Full variable domain (missing parts from reference TRBV11-2 and TRBJ2-5): EAGVAQSPRYKIIEKRQSVAFWCNPISGHATLYWYQQILGQGPKLLIQFQNNGVVDDSQLPKDRFSAERLKGVDSTLKIQPAKLEDSAVYLCASSLVPGQEEQYFGPGTRLLVL.

Notes on this clonotype: Its ends do not fully match the called genes, so a read error is possible. The chain uses TRBV7-2 and TRBJ1-1; TRBD1 matches 11 bases. CDR3 length: 17 residues. CDR1 and CDR2 from the germline V gene are SGHTA and FQGNSA. Written as DNA, the CDR3 is TGTGTCAGCAGCTTAATTGGGACAGGGGGGAATGTGGCTGAAGTTTTCTTT. The encoded protein is CVSSLIGTGGNVAEVFF.

This clonotype was recorded many times. CDR3 loop: CASSFTRGAYTDTQYF. CDR3 bases: TGCGCCAGCAGCTTTACGCGGGGGGCCTACACAGATACGCAGTATTTT. V gene TRBV5-1 combines with J gene TRBJ2-3, with 8 nucleotides matching TRBD2. Trimming at V came to 2 bases and at J to 2 bases, leaving 7 bases not matched to a gene. This CDR3 has 16 amino acids. Per the germline V gene, CDR1 is SGHRS and CDR2 is YFSETQ.

Remarks on this clonotype: One base away lies a much larger clone, so this may be a sequencing read error. This chain connects TRBV5-5 to TRBJ2-7, with 9 bases matching TRBD1. Germline lookup yields CDR1 SGHKS and CDR2 YYEKEE (reference sequence). The CDR3 totals 15 residues. DNA for the CDR3: TGTACCAGCAGCTTGGACAGGGGAAATTTCTACGAGCAGTACTTC. Its protein product is CTSSLDRGNFYEQYF.

This clonotype was seen ten or more times. The chain couples TRBV6-1 to TRBJ2-7; 13 positions match TRBD2. Germline trimming cut 6 bases from V and 6 bases from J; bases unmatched to any gene: 5. The CDR3 runs to 14 residues. Germline lookup yields CDR1 MNHNS and CDR2 SASEGT. CDR3 residues: CASRPGTSGAEQYF. The CDR3 nucleotides are TGTGCCAGCAGACCCGGGACTAGCGGGGCCGAGCAGTACTTC.

The chain recombines TRBV7-3 with TRBJ2-1, with D maybe TRBD1 (5 bases). The CDR3 sequence is 15 residues long. Deletions cut 2 bases from V and 7 bases from J, with 15 bases between. Germline V lookup: CDR1 SGHTA, CDR2 FQGTGA. The CDR3 DNA follows: TGTGCCAGCAGCTTAGTTTCGGCAGGGCGGAATGAGCAGTTCTTC. This gives the protein CASSLVSAGRNEQFF.

Ten or more counts support this clonotype. The chain recombines TRBV5-1 with TRBJ2-1; possible D gene TRBD1, 7 bases. This CDR3 spans 16 amino acids. V shed 4 bases and J shed 4 bases, with 18 bases lying between them. Germline-derived CDR1 and CDR2 are SGHRS and YFSETQ. The CDR3 loop reads CASSVGGTASYNEQFF. In DNA form, the CDR3 reads TGCGCCAGCAGCGTTGGGGGGACAGCCAGTTACAATGAGCAGTTCTTC.

The chain couples TRBV2 to TRBJ1-2, with a possible D match to TRBD1 (6 bases). The CDR3 extends over 14 amino acids. Trimming stripped 11 bases from V and 0 bases from J, with 16 bases between. Germline CDR1 and CDR2: SNHLY and FYNNEI. CDR3: CAGGQRAANYGYTF. DNA of the CDR3: TGTGCCGGAGGACAGCGAGCTGCTAACTATGGCTACACCTTC.

This clonotype was observed many times. The J gene is TRBJ2-7, the V gene TRBV6-1; possible D gene TRBD2, 5 bases. The CDR3 is made up of 13 amino acids. V gave up 4 bases and J gave up 6 bases, with 13 bases separating them. Germline-derived CDR1 and CDR2 are MNHNS and SASEGT. As DNA, the CDR3 is TGTGCCAGCAGTGTTTCCGGGATGGGCGAGCAGTACTTC. Protein sequence: CASSVSGMGEQYF.

V usage is TRBV20-1 and J usage is TRBJ2-3, with D possibly matching TRBD2 (6 bases). V shed 4 bases and J shed 7 bases, with 15 bases lying between them. The CDR3 loop spans 13 amino acids. Germline V CDR1 and CDR2: DFQATT, SNEGSKA (reference sequence). The CDR3 DNA reads as TGCAGTGCTACCCGGGACTCCCCGTATACGCAGTATTTT. Translated: CSATRDSPYTQYF.